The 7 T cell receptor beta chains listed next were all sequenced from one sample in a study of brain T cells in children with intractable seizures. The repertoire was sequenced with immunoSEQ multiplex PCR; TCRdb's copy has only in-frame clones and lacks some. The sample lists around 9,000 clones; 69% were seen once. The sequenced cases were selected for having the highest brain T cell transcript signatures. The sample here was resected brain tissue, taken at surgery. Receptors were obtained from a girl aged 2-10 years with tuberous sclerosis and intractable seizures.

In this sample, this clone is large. The CDR3 loop reads CASSIVRGLNTGELFF. The CDR3 nucleotides read TGTGCCAGTAGTATAGTTCGGGGGCTAAATACCGGGGAGCTGTTTTTT. This chain links TRBV19 with TRBJ2-2; perhaps D is TRBD1 or TRBD2 (6 bases each). The CDR3 length is 16 residues. With 1 base removed from V and 5 bases from J, the gap between germline ends came to 14 bases. Germline values: CDR1 LNHDA, CDR2 SQIVND (reference sequence).

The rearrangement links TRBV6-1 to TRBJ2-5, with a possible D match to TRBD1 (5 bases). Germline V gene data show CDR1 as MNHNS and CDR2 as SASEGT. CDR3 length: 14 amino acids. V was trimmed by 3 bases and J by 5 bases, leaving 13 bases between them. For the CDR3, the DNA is TGTGCCAGCAGTGAGGTCAGGGTGGCGGAGACCCAGTACTTC. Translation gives CASSEVRVAETQYF.

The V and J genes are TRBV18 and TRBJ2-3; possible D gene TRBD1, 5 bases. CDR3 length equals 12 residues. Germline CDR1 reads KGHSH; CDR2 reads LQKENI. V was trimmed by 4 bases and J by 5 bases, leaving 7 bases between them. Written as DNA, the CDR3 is TGTGCCAGCTCACAGGGGATAGATACGCAGTATTTT. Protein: CASSQGIDTQYF.

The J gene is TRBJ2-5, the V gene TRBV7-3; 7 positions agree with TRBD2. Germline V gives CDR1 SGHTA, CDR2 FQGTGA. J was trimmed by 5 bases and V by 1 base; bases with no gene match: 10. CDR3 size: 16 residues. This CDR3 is CASSLNPPSGGETQYF. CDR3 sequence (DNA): TGTGCCAGCAGCTTAAACCCCCCTAGCGGAGGCGAGACCCAGTACTTC. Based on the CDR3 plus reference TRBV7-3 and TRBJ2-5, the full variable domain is GAGVSQTPSNKVTEKGKYVELRCDPISGHTALYWYRQSLGQGPEFLIYFQGTGAADDSGLPNDRFFAVRPEGSVSTLKIQRTERGDSAVYLCASSLNPPSGGETQYFGPGTRLLVL.

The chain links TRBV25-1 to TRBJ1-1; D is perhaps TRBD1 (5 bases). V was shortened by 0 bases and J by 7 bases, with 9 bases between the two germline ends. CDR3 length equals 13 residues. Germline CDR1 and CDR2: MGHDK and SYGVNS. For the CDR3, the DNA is TGTGCCAGCAGTGAATACAGGGCGGGTGAAGCTTTCTTT. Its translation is CASSEYRAGEAFF.

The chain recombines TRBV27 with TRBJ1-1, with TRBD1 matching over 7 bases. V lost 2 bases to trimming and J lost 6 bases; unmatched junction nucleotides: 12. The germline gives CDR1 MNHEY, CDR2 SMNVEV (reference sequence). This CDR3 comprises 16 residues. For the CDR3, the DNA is TGTGCCAGCAGTTTACCCCTGGGAGGGGGCAAGTCTGAAGCTTTCTTT. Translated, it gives CASSLPLGGGKSEAFF.

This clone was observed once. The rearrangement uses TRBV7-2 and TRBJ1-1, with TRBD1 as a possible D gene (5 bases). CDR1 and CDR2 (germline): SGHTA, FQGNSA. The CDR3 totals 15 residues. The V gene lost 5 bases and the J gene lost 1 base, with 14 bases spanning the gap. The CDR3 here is CASSRTWGRNTEAFF. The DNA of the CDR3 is TGTGCCAGCAGCCGGACTTGGGGGAGGAACACTGAAGCTTTCTTT.